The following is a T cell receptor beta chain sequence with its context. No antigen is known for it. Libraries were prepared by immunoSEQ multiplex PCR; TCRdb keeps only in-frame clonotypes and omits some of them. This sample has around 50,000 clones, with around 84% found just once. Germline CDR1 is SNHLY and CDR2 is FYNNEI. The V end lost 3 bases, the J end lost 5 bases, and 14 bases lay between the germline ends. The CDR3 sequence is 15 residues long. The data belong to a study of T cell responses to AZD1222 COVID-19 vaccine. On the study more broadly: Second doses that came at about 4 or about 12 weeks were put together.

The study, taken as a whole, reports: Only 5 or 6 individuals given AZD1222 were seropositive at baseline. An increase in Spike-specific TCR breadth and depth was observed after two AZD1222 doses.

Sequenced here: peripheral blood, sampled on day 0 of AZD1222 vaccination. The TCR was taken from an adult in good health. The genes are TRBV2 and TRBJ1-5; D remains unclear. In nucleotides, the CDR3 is TGTGCCAGCAGTGACTGGAAGGGTCGGGATCAGCCCCAGCATTTT. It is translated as CASSDWKGRDQPQHF.